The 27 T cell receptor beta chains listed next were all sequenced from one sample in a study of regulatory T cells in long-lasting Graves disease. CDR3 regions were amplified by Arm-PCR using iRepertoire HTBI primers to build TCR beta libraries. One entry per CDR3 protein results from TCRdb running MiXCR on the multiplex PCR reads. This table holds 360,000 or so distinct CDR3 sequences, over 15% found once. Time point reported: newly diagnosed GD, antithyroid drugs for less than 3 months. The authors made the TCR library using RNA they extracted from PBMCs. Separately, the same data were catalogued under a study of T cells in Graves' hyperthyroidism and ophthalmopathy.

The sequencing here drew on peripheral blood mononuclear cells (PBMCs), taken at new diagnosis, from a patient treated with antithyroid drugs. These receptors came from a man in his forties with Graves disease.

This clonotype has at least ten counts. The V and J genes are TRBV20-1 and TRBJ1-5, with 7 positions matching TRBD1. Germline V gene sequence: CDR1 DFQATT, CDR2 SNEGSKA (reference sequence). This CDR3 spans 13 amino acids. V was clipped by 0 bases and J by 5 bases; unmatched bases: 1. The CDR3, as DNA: TGCAGTGCTAGAGATAGGGGGCATCAGCCCCAGCATTTT. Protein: CSARDRGHQPQHF.

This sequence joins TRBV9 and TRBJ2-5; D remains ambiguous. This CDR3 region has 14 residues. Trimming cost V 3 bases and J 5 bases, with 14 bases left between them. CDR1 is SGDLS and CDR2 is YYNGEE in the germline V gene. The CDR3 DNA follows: TGTGCCAGCAGCGGCGGTGCTCATGCGGAGACCCAGTACTTC. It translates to CASSGGAHAETQYF.

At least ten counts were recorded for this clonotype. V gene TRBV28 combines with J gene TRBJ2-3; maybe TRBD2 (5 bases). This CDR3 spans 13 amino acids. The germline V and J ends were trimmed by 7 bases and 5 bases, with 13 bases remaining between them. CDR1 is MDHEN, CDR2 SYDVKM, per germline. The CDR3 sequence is CASTPQSGDTQYF. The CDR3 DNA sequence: TGTGCCAGCACCCCACAGAGCGGAGATACGCAGTATTTT.

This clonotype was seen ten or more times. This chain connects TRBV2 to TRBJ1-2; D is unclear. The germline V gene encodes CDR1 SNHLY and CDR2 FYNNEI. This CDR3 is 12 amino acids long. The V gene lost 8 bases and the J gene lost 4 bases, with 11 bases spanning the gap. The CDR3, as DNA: TGTGCCAGCCGCGAATACACCTATGGCTACACCTTC. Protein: CASREYTYGYTF.

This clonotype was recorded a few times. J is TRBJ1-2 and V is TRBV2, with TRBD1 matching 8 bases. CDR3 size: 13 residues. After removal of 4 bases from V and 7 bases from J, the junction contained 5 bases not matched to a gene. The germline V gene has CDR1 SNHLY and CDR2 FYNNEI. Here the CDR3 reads CASSVEQGVGYTF. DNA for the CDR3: TGTGCCAGCAGTGTGGAACAGGGGGTTGGCTACACCTTC.

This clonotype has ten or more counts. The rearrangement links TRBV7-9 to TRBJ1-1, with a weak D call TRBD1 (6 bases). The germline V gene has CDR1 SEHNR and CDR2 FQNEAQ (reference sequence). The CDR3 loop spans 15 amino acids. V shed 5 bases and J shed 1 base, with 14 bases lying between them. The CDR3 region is CASSPLPRGNTEAFF. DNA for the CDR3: TGTGCCAGCAGCCCCCTCCCCAGGGGGAACACTGAAGCTTTCTTT. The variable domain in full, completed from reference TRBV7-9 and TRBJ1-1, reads DTGVSQNPRHKITKRGQNVTFRCDPISEHNRLYWYRQTLGQGPEFLTYFQNEAQLEKSRLLSDRFSAERPKGSFSTLEIQRTEQGDSAMYLCASSPLPRGNTEAFFGQGTRLTVV.

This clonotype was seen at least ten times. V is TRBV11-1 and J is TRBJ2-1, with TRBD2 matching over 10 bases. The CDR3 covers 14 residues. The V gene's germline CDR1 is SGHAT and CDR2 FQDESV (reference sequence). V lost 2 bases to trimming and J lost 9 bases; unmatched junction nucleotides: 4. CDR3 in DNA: TGTGCCAGCAGCTTATGGCTAGCGGGGGTTGAGCAGTTCTTC. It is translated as CASSLWLAGVEQFF.

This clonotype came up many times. CDR3 DNA sequence: TGTGCCAGCAGCTTAGCCCTAGCGGGGGGAACAGATACGCAGTATTTT. This codes for CASSLALAGGTDTQYF. This chain connects TRBV11-2 to TRBJ2-3, with 11 bases that match TRBD2. The germline V gene encodes CDR1 SGHAT and CDR2 FQNNGV. Unmatched junction bases numbered 3, after V lost 1 base and J lost 3 bases. This CDR3 comprises 16 residues.

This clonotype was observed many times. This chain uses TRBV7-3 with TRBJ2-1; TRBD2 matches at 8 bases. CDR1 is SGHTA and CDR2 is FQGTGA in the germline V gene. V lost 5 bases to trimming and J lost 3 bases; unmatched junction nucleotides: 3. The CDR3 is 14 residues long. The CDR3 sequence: CASSAGGRYNEQFF. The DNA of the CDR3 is TGTGCCAGCAGCGCGGGGGGCCGCTACAATGAGCAGTTCTTC.

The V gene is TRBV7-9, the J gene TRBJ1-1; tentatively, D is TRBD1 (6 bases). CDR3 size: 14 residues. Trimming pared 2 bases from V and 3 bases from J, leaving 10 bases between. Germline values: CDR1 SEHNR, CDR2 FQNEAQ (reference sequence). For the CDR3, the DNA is TGTGCCAGCAGCTTATATTCAGGGGACACTGAAGCTTTCTTT. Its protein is CASSLYSGDTEAFF.

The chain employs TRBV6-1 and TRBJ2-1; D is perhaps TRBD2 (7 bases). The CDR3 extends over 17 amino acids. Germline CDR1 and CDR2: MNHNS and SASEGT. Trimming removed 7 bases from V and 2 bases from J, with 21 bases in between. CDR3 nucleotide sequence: TGTGCCAGCAACCCCCCTGCGGGGGCCAGCCCCTACAATGAGCAGTTCTTC. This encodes CASNPPAGASPYNEQFF.

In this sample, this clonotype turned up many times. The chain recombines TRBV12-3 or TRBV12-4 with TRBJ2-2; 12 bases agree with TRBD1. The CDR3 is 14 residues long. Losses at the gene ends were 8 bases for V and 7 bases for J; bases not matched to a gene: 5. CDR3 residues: CASGTGGSVGELFF. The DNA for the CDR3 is TGTGCCAGCGGGACAGGGGGCAGTGTCGGGGAGCTGTTTTTT.

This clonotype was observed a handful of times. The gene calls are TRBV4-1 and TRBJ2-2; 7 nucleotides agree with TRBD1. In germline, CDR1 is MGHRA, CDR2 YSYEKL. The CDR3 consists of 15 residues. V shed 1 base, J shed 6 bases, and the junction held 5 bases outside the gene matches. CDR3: CASSQGQGSPGELFF. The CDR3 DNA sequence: TGCGCCAGCAGCCAAGGACAGGGTAGCCCCGGGGAGCTGTTTTTT.

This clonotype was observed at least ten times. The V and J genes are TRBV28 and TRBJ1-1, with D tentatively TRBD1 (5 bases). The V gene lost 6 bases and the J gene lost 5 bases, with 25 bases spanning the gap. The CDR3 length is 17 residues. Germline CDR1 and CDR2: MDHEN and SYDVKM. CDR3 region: CASSSLPLGAEVTEAFF. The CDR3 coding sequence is TGTGCCAGCAGCAGTTTACCCCTCGGGGCCGAAGTTACTGAAGCTTTCTTT.

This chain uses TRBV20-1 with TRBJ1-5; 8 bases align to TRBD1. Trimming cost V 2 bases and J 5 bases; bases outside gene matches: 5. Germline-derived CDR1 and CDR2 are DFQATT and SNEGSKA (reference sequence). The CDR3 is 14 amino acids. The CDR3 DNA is TGCAGTGCTAGACGGACAGGGTATCATCAGCCCCAGCATTTT. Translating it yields CSARRTGYHQPQHF.

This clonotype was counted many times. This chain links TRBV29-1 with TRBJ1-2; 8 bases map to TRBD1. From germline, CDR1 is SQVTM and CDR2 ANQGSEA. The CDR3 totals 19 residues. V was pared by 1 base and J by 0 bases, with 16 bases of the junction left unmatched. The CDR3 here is CSVEGRGQGDLDSNYGYTF. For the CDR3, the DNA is TGCAGCGTTGAAGGAAGAGGACAGGGCGACCTTGATTCTAACTATGGCTACACCTTC.

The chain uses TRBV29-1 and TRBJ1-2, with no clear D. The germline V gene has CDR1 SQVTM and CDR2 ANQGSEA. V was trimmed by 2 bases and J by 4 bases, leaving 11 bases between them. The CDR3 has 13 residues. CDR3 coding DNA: TGCAGCGTTGAATCTGCCCCCCTCTATGGCTACACCTTC. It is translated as CSVESAPLYGYTF.

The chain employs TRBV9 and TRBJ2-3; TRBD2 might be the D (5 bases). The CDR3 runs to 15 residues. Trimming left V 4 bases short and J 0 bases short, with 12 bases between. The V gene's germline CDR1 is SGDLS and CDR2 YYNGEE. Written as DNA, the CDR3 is TGTGCCAGCAGCAGAAGTACGGGGAGCACAGATACGCAGTATTTT. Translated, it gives CASSRSTGSTDTQYF.

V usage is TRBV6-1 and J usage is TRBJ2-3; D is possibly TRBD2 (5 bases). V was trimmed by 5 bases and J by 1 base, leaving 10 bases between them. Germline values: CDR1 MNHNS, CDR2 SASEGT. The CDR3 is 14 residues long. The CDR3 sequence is CASSTAVGTDTQYF. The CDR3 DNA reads TGTGCCAGCAGTACAGCGGTGGGCACAGATACGCAGTATTTT.

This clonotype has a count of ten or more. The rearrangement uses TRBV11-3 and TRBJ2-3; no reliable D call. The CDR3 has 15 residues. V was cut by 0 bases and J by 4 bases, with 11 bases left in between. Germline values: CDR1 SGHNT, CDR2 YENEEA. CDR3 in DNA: TGTGCCAGCAGCTTAGATTATCGGGTGGCAGATACGCAGTATTTT. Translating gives CASSLDYRVADTQYF.

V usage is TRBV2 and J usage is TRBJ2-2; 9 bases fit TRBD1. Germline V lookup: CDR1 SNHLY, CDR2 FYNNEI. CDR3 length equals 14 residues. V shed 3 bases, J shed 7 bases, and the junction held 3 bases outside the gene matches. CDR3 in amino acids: CASSEGTGIGELFF. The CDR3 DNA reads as TGTGCCAGCAGTGAGGGGACAGGGATCGGGGAGCTGTTTTTT.

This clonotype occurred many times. The CDR3 loop is CSANGILDEQFF. CDR3 sequence (DNA): TGCAGTGCTAATGGGATCTTGGACGAGCAGTTCTTC. The chain combines TRBV20-1 with TRBJ2-1; D is unresolved. The germline V and J ends were trimmed by 4 bases and 10 bases, with 14 bases remaining between them. This CDR3 has 12 amino acids. The germline V gene has CDR1 DFQATT and CDR2 SNEGSKA (reference sequence).

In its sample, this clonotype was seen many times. The CDR3, as DNA: TGTGCCAGCAGCGTAAGAACAGGGGGCTCTGGGGCCAACGTCCTGACTTTC. Its protein product is CASSVRTGGSGANVLTF. The chain joins TRBV9 to TRBJ2-6; TRBD1 aligns across 8 bases. In germline, CDR1 is SGDLS, CDR2 YYNGEE. The V segment lost 1 base and the J segment 0 bases; nucleotides outside the gene matches: 3. The CDR3 loop spans 17 amino acids.

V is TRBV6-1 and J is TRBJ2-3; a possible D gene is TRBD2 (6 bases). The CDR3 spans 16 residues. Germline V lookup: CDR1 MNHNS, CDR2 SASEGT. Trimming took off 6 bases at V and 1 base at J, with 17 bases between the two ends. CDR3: CASSGRQFRGTDTQYF. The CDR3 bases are TGTGCCAGCAGCGGGAGACAGTTCAGGGGCACAGATACGCAGTATTTT.

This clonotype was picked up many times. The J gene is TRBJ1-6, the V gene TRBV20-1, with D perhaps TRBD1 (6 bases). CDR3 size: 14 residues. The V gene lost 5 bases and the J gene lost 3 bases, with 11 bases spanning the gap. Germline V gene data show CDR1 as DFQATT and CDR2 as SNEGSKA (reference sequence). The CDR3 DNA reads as TGCAGTGCTGAGGGACAAATCTATAATTCACCCCTCCACTTT. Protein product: CSAEGQIYNSPLHF.

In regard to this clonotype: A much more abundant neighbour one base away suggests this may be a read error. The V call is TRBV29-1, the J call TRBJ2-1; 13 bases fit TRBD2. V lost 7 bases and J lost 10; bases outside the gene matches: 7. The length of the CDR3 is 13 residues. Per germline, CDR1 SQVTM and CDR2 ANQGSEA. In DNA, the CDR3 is TGCAGCGCCCTCAGACTAGCGGGGGGAGAGCAGTTCTTC. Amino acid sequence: CSALRLAGGEQFF.

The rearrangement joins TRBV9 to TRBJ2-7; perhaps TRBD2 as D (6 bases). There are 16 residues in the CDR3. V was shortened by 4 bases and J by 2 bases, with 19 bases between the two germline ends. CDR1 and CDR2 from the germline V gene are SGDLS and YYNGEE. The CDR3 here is CASSPRAGPSTYEQYF. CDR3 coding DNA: TGTGCCAGCAGCCCCCGCGCGGGGCCATCTACCTACGAGCAGTACTTC.